The clone carrying this TCR delta chain has a handful of counts. The TCRdb protein comes from a much larger clone and disagrees with this DNA's translation at residue 5, likely due to a read error; the protein given here is derived from the DNA. The data stem from a study of gamma-delta chains in newborns, infants, children. Across the study: Microbial exposure reportedly drives polyclonal innate γδ T cell expansion after birth.

The germline gives CDR1 GEAIGNYY, CDR2 EKD. The CDR3 runs to 18 residues. V shed 3 bases and J 0 bases; nucleotides not matched to a gene: 4. TCRdb reanalyzed the reads using CATT. This table has around 8,100 delta-chain clones, 3% to 4% appearing once. Sequencing was done on a sample of blood. The chain uses TRDV2 and TRDJ3; TRDD3 matches at 10 bases. The TCR originated in a child who was a newborn, infant or young child, either healthy, febrile or measles-vaccinated (not recorded which). The CDR3 loop is CACDAGGYGSWDTRQMFF. CDR3 in DNA: TGTGCCTGTGACGCCGGGGGATACGGCTCCTGGGACACCCGACAGATGTTTTTC.